These T cell receptor beta chains were read from a single sample in a study of PD-1 blockade in classical Hodgkin lymphoma. Assay: immunoSEQ multiplex PCR; the TCRdb copy retains only in-frame clones and omits some. The top ten clones hold about 30% of a sample with approximately 3,300 clones, approximately 80% of them seen once. The material was CD8+ T cells from blood, obtained before the fourth cycle of nivolumab. The receptor set was obtained from a human donor with classical Hodgkin lymphoma. CDR3s include the opening cysteine and the closing phenylalanine or tryptophan. The D gene is left open where the match is weak. Only part of the rows carry a size: once, few, many, or a class if the clone is expanded.

d_call	j_call	clone_size	v_call	cdr3_nt	cdr3_aa
-	TRBJ1-5	-	TRBV30	TGTGCCTGGAAGGACAGAACATCAAGGAATCAGCCCCAGCATTTT	CAWKDRTSRNQPQHF
TRBD2	TRBJ2-7	-	TRBV5-5	TGTGCCAGCAGCTTGGGACTAGCGGGAGGGCACGAGCAGTACTTC	CASSLGLAGGHEQYF
-	TRBJ2-1	-	TRBV28	TGTGCCAGCAGTTCCCCGGGAGAGGGGGCTCCCTACAATGAGCAGTTCTTC	CASSSPGEGAPYNEQFF
-	TRBJ2-1	-	TRBV7-3	TGTGCCAGCAGCTTAGTACCTGGGAAATTAGGTGAGCAGTTCTTC	CASSLVPGKLGEQFF
-	TRBJ2-1	-	TRBV4-1	TGCGCCAGCAGCCAAGACGCGCTGCAACGGGACAAGTTCTTC	CASSQDALQRDKFF
-	TRBJ2-1	-	TRBV28	TGTGCCAGCAGTTTATCCGTGGCTACCCTTACTAACAATGAGCAGTTCTTC	CASSLSVATLTNNEQFF
-	TRBJ2-7	-	TRBV29-1	TGCAGCGTTGAGGAAAACGGCTACGAGCAGTACTTC	CSVEENGYEQYF
TRBD1	TRBJ1-5	-	TRBV4-1	TGCGCCAGCAGCCAAGATTCGGGACAGGGCTCGTTTCAGCCCCAGCATTTT	CASSQDSGQGSFQPQHF
-	TRBJ2-1	-	TRBV27	TGTGCCAGCAGTCAGACGGGACCTTCCTACAATGAGCAGTTCTTC	CASSQTGPSYNEQFF
TRBD2	TRBJ2-3	-	TRBV5-8	TGTGCCAGCAGCTTAGGGACTAGTGAAACAGATACGCAGTATTTT	CASSLGTSETDTQYF
-	TRBJ2-4	-	TRBV7-8	TGTGCCAGCAGCTTAGCCCTCCTAACCCCCAAAAACATTCAGTACTTC	CASSLALLTPKNIQYF
-	TRBJ1-5	-	TRBV5-8	TGTGCCAGCAGCCCCCTCCTAACCTTAACTAGCAATCAGCCCCAGCATTTT	CASSPLLTLTSNQPQHF
TRBD1	TRBJ2-1	-	TRBV7-9	TGTGCCAGCAGCTTAGTGGACAGGGGTCATGAGCAGTTCTTC	CASSLVDRGHEQFF
-	TRBJ2-5	-	TRBV5-1	TGCGCCAGCAGCTTGGAAGGCGATGAGACCCAGTACTTC	CASSLEGDETQYF
TRBD2	TRBJ2-1	-	TRBV6-4	TGTGCCAGCAGTGACTTCGGCGGGAGAGAGTGGAATGAGCAGTTCTTC	CASSDFGGREWNEQFF
-	TRBJ2-2	-	TRBV4-2	TGTGCCAGCTCCAGCGAGGAGAACACCGGGGAGCTGTTTTTT	CASSSEENTGELFF
-	TRBJ2-1	-	TRBV5-1	TGCGCCAGCAGCTCTGGAGGCGCTTACAATGAGCAGTTCTTC	CASSSGGAYNEQFF
-	TRBJ1-5	-	TRBV6-1	TGTGCCAGCAGTGAATGGGGCCATAGCAATCAGCCCCAGCATTTT	CASSEWGHSNQPQHF
TRBD1	TRBJ1-6	few	TRBV18	TGTGCCAGCTCGGGACAGGGAGAGTCCTATAATTCACCCCTCCACTTT	CASSGQGESYNSPLHF
-	TRBJ2-7	-	TRBV7-2	TGTGCCAGCAGCTTCCTAGGGGGGGGATCTCCCTACGAGCAGTACTTC	CASSFLGGGSPYEQYF
-	TRBJ2-4	large	TRBV19	TGTGCCAGTAGTATAGTTGAACCTTGGGACATTCAGTACTTC	CASSIVEPWDIQYF
-	TRBJ2-3	-	TRBV9	TGTGCCAGCAGCGTAGGACGGACAGATACGCAGTATTTT	CASSVGRTDTQYF
-	TRBJ2-3	-	TRBV7-6	TGTGCCAGCACCACAGGGGATACGCAGTATTTT	CASTTGDTQYF
-	TRBJ2-2	-	TRBV27	TGTGCCAGCAGTTTTTTAGGTTTCTCAAGCGCCGGGGAGCTGTTTTTT	CASSFLGFSSAGELFF
TRBD2	TRBJ2-1	-	TRBV7-3	TGTGCCAGCAGCTTCTACGGACTAGCGGAATTGGAAAATGAGCAGTTCTTC	CASSFYGLAELENEQFF
TRBD1	TRBJ2-5	-	TRBV4-3	TGCGCCAGCAGCCAAGAGGCCCCGGGACAGGGAAGGGAGACCCAGTACTTC	CASSQEAPGQGRETQYF
-	TRBJ2-1	-	TRBV4-1	TGCGCCAGCAGCCCCCCCGGGGAGGAGCAGTTCTTC	CASSPPGEEQFF
-	TRBJ1-1	-	TRBV2	TGTGCCAGCACCCCTACAGCATACACTGAAGCTTTCTTT	CASTPTAYTEAFF